The 9 T cell receptor beta chains presented below share a single source sample, sequenced in a study of early T cells in non-severe SARS-CoV-2 infection. TCRdb reanalysed the 5' RACE reads using MiXCR and keeps one entry per CDR3 protein. The sample lists 80,000 or so distinct CDR3 sequences; around 11% were seen once. The source material was whole blood, sampled at baseline. The receptor source for this set is an adult who was a healthcare worker with PCR-confirmed SARS-CoV-2 infection or an uninfected control (not recorded which).

This clonotype was picked up many times. The CDR3: CASSQKSNTEAFF. Here the CDR3 DNA reads TGTGCCAGCAGCCAAAAGAGTAACACTGAAGCTTTCTTT. V gene TRBV3-1 combines with J gene TRBJ1-1; D is undetermined. CDR1 and CDR2 (germline): LGHDT, YNNKEL (reference sequence). The length of the CDR3 is 13 residues. V was trimmed by 2 bases and J by 2 bases, leaving 6 bases between them.

This chain uses TRBV2 with TRBJ2-7, with D possibly TRBD2 on 5 matching bases. Trimming removed 7 bases at V and 0 bases at J, with 13 bases between. Per germline, CDR1 SNHLY and CDR2 FYNNEI. The CDR3 covers 14 residues. CDR3 in amino acids: CASKRFRDSYEQYF. For the CDR3, the DNA is TGTGCCAGCAAAAGGTTCCGGGACTCCTACGAGCAGTACTTC.

The genes are TRBV4-3 and TRBJ2-7; D gene uncertain. The CDR3 consists of 14 residues. Trimming left V 0 bases short and J 1 base short, with 7 bases between. Germline values: CDR1 LGHNA, CDR2 YSLEER. Written as DNA, the CDR3 is TGCGCCAGCAGCCAAGAGGCCCAGTCCTACGAGCAGTACTTC. Protein: CASSQEAQSYEQYF.

This clonotype was detected only a few times. The V gene is TRBV4-2, the J gene TRBJ1-4; possible D gene TRBD1, 6 bases. Trimming pared 0 bases from V and 4 bases from J, leaving 12 bases between. There are 16 residues in the CDR3. Germline V lookup: CDR1 LGHNA, CDR2 YNFKEQ. The CDR3, as DNA: TGTGCCAGCAGCCAAGAAGTGGGGGCGGTTAATGAAAAACTGTTTTTT. The encoded protein is CASSQEVGAVNEKLFF.

This clonotype has ten or more counts. This chain uses TRBV4-3 with TRBJ2-1; D gene uncertain. CDR1 LGHNA and CDR2 YSLEER come from the germline V gene. Deletions cut 1 base from V and 9 bases from J, with 16 bases between. This CDR3 is built from 15 residues. CDR3 loop: CASSQGNAEAFEQFF. The DNA of the CDR3 is TGCGCCAGCAGCCAAGGGAACGCCGAGGCCTTTGAGCAGTTCTTC.

The chain uses TRBV6-1 and TRBJ2-7; D ambiguous. The CDR3 is 11 amino acids. Germline CDR1 is MNHNS and CDR2 is SASEGT. Trimming took off 1 base at V and 13 bases at J, with 11 bases between the two ends. CDR3 loop: CASSEDEGPYF. The CDR3 region has the DNA TGTGCCAGCAGTGAAGACGAAGGGCCCTACTTC.

In its sample, this clonotype was seen a few times. The chain links TRBV11-2 to TRBJ2-5; weak D call: TRBD2 (7 bases). CDR3 length: 16 amino acids. Germline CDR1 SGHAT, CDR2 FQNNGV. The V end was cut by 1 base, the J end by 4 bases, with 16 bases between. The CDR3 bases are TGTGCCAGCAGCTTAGGTCGGGGGGCTTATGTAGAGACCCAGTACTTC. It encodes CASSLGRGAYVETQYF.

This clonotype was counted ten times or more. The chain joins TRBV20-1 to TRBJ1-6; no reliable D call. Trimming stripped 2 bases from V and 1 base from J, with 9 bases between. CDR1 and CDR2 (germline): DFQATT, SNEGSKA (reference sequence). This CDR3 has 15 residues. The chain's CDR3 is CSARSGLSYNSPLHF. The CDR3 DNA is TGCAGTGCTAGATCCGGGTTATCCTATAATTCACCCCTCCACTTT.

This sequence joins TRBV6-6 and TRBJ1-5; no definite D call. Germline CDR1 is MNHNY and CDR2 is SVGAGI (reference sequence). The CDR3 is 13 amino acids. V shed 7 bases and J shed 7 bases, with 14 bases lying between them. The CDR3 loop is CASTDEGYQPQHF. CDR3 coding DNA: TGTGCCAGCACCGACGAAGGTTACCAGCCCCAGCATTTT.